The rows below give T cell receptor beta chains drawn from one sample of a study of cytomegalovirus exposure and HLA in healthy donors. Assay used: immunoSEQ multiplex PCR; TCRdb lists only in-frame clones, some missing. The table has 90,000 or so clones, over 70% seen once. Specimen: PBMCs. These receptors all come from a boy younger than 18 in good health and CMV-seronegative. Both conserved end residues are trimmed from each CDR3.

V gene,J gene,CDR3 protein
TRBV7-9,TRBJ2-7,ASRSTRQGYEQY
TRBV2,TRBJ2-7,ASRGRGLDYEQY
TRBV9,TRBJ1-1,ASSVSGTGNTEAF
TRBV7-9,TRBJ1-1,ASSPGAGNTEAF
TRBV6-1,TRBJ2-7,ASSRRDRDYEQY
TRBV5-1,TRBJ1-1,ASCIQGNTEAF
TRBV5-6,TRBJ2-1,ASSLVWGGSYNEQF
TRBV2,TRBJ1-2,ASSGLKGLAYGYT
TRBV20-1,TRBJ2-7,RLTAGVEQY
TRBV10-2,TRBJ1-1,ASTDPGTEAF
TRBV6-5,TRBJ2-7,ASSPGLADTYEQY
TRBV30,TRBJ2-7,AFDSGRARYEQY
TRBV29-1,TRBJ1-5,SVEEQGSNQPQH
TRBV30,TRBJ1-2,AWSALKDNLLGYT
TRBV7-2,TRBJ2-7,ASSPRLIGGKSSYEQY
TRBV4-3,TRBJ1-4,ASSQGTGGNEKLF
TRBV4-1,TRBJ1-4,ASSHVGQGGNEKLF
TRBV5-1,TRBJ2-1,ASSLLGQKQF
TRBV7-2,TRBJ1-5,ASSSGRGEGNQPQH
TRBV4-1,TRBJ1-5,ASSLHIPGQVYSNQPQH
TRBV4-1,TRBJ2-7,ASSQDLSGGSYEQY
TRBV7-2,TRBJ1-2,ASSFTGYYGYT